Listed below are T cell receptor beta chains from one sample, sequenced in a study of T cell responses to AZD1222 COVID-19 vaccine. TCRdb's table, derived via immunoSEQ multiplex PCR, lists solely in-frame clones and lacks some. The repertoire consists of 100,000 to 110,000 clones, with roughly 91% occurring once and the leading ten covering 1.5% to 2%. The sequencing here drew on peripheral blood, taken on day 0 of AZD1222 vaccination. The receptors were sampled from an adult in good health. The CDR3 runs from the conserved cysteine through the conserved F or W. The size entry is marked missing in some rows and otherwise reads once, few, many or a size class.

v_call	j_call	clone_size	cdr3_length	cdr3_aa
TRBV5-8	TRBJ1-5	.	15	CASKVRPTPNQPQHF
TRBV4-2	TRBJ2-7	.	17	CASSQGQTSGRSAEQYF
TRBV18	TRBJ2-7	.	16	CASSPPEGDGTYEQYF
TRBV6-7	TRBJ1-1	.	11	CASSPSVGAFF
TRBV10-2	TRBJ1-1	.	15	CASSESRLQNTEAFF
TRBV4-1	TRBJ2-7	.	15	CASSPSDRRSVEQYF
TRBV4-2	TRBJ1-1	.	16	CASSQEGGQRNTEAFF
TRBV6-5	TRBJ2-3	.	13	CASSYKHGDTQYF
TRBV5-8	TRBJ1-3	.	16	CASSLNGGTSGNTIYF
TRBV4-1	TRBJ2-1	.	14	CASRAQGPYNEQFF
TRBV6-9	TRBJ2-7	.	14	CASSSQVGQDEQYF
TRBV30	TRBJ1-6	.	14	CAWRRTGSDSPLHF
TRBV27	TRBJ2-7	.	13	CASMYFEGTKQYF
TRBV18	TRBJ1-3	.	14	CASSPTESGNTIYF
TRBV4-1	TRBJ2-3	.	19	CASSHLGTSGRRSTDTQYF
TRBV11-2	TRBJ2-1	once	14	CASSLQGSYNEQFF
TRBV30	TRBJ1-1	.	17	CAWTPDRVSLGNTEAFF
TRBV29-1	TRBJ1-3	.	12	CSVAGVGNTIYF
TRBV2	TRBJ1-1	.	14	CASRTGGLNTEAFF
TRBV3-1/TRBV3-2	TRBJ1-2	.	14	CASSQGGIYYGYTF
TRBV9	TRBJ2-2	.	16	CASSDGLAGVTGELFF
TRBV19	TRBJ1-1	.	16	CASSILWGRGNTEAFF
TRBV7-2	TRBJ1-5	.	14	CASSLGLSNQPQHF
TRBV5-4	TRBJ2-3	.	17	CASRPTSSGLSTDTQYF
TRBV6-5	TRBJ1-6	.	14	CASRDRLYNSPLHF
TRBV12-3/TRBV12-4	TRBJ2-3	.	13	CAARLVDSDTQYF
TRBV29-1	TRBJ2-7	.	15	CSVEGGAGGFYEQYF
TRBV2	TRBJ2-1	.	13	CASSGGSYNEQFF
TRBV5-1	TRBJ1-2	.	13	CASSPLDRYGYTF
TRBV5-8	TRBJ2-2	.	16	CASSLLISGTAGELFF
TRBV2	TRBJ2-3	.	16	CASSVVLAGGSDTQYF
TRBV29-1	TRBJ2-3	.	16	CSVVGRRGQGTDTQYF